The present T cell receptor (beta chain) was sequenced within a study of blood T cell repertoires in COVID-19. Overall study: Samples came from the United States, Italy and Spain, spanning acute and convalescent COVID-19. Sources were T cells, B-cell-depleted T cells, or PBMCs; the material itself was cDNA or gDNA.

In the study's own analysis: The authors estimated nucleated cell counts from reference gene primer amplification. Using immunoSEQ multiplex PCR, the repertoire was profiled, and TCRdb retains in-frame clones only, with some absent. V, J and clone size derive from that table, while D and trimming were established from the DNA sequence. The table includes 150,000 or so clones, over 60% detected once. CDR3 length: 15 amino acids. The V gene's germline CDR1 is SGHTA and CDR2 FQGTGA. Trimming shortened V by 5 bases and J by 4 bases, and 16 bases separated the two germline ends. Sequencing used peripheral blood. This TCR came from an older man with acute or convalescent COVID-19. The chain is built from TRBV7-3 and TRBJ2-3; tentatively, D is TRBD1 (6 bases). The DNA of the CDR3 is TGTGCCAGCAGCCCTTTGGGGCAGGGGCCAGATACGCAGTATTTT. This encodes CASSPLGQGPDTQYF.